Below, one TCR beta chain is given with its context. The antigen it binds to is not known. Per-nucleotide qualities are absent, and no much larger clonotype sits a single base away. These data come from a study of T cells after yellow fever vaccination (dated by TCRdb to the late 2010s). Turning to the overall study: The SMART-Seq v4 Ultra Low Input RNA kit was used to prepare libraries from fractions with low cell numbers. To follow T-cell clones before and after primary and booster YFV17D yellow fever vaccination, bulk TCR alpha and beta repertoires were sequenced over time. Two healthy male donors, one aged 18 to 29 and one aged 30 to 40 years, made up the cohort. Bulk PBMC replicates and cell subsets were isolated from blood drawn at multiple timepoints before and after both primary and secondary immunization.

TCR cDNA was synthesized by 5'RACE template switching, through which a universal primer site and unique molecular identifiers were introduced. Priming of cDNA synthesis was performed from both the TCR alpha and TCR beta constant segments. Library amplification involved two PCR steps, and the second step added sample barcodes and sequencing adapters. Sequencing of libraries was performed on Illumina HiSeq 2500 (2x100 bp) or NovaSeq (2x150 bp). In the original analysis: MIGEC handled demultiplexing of reads and collapsing into UMI consensus sequences, while MiXCR performed V(D)J alignment. Vaccine-responding clonotypes were defined with edgeR using replicate PBMC samples, requiring FDR below 0.01 and a log2 fold change above 5 up to day 15. CD4 or CD8 identity was assigned to each bulk clonotype according to whether the clonotype was present at higher abundance in the sequenced CD4 repertoire or the sequenced CD8 repertoire. The public reads were reprocessed in TCRdb via fastp at Q25 and MiXCR, keeping in-frame beta chains. All rows with the same CDR3 protein become a single entry with the most common DNA and genes. TCRdb, not the authors, supplied the V and J calls. A total of around 600,000 distinct CDR3 sequences appear in this sample, 12% of them only once. The ten largest account for 15% of the sample.

Explained via the paper, the treatment or condition label denotes: live attenuated yellow fever vaccine strain. Two biological replicates of bulk PBMCs were collected at each blood-draw timepoint. A standard Ficoll-Paque protocol was used to isolate PBMCs from peripheral blood. RNA was extracted with TriZol from bulk PBMCs, CD4 and CD8 fractions, and dextramer-positive and dextramer-negative fractions. The CDR3 contains 12 residues, cysteine and phenylalanine counted. Only CDR3 DNA remains: 36 bases, in frame from the first base. CDR1 and CDR2, looked up from the germline V gene, are SGHRS and YFSETQ. V gives up 7 bases and J gives up 8 bases, and the segment between their germline ends measures 15 bases. Points the paper makes about the study in general: After the booster, most clones that had expanded after primary vaccination were detected again (approximately 95% of CD4 and under 90% of CD8), suggesting broad maintenance of memory. The study included only a couple of donors, which limits how far the findings can be generalized. Compared with the primary T-cell response, the secondary T-cell response was weaker but faster, peaking on day 5 rather than day 15. Computational filtering was required because FACS-sorted repertoires could contain abundant contaminating clonotypes from the bulk population. A small fraction of clonotypes appeared in both the CD4 and CD8 compartments, likely as a result of convergent recombination.

The starting material was PBMCs, obtained on the day of the yellow fever booster vaccination. The chain uses TRBV5-1 and TRBJ1-2; the D gene cannot be resolved reliably. This receptor was taken from a man aged 25-45 years who received the YFV17D yellow fever vaccine. The nucleotide sequence is given as TGCGCCAGCTCGGTCGGGGAAAGGGGCTACACCTTC. It encodes CASSVGERGYTF.